This TCR beta chain was observed in a study of blood T cell repertoires in COVID-19. Study in general: T cells, B-cell-depleted T cells, or PBMCs supplied cDNA or gDNA.

Only in-frame clones appear in the TCRdb table, and some are missing; sequencing was by immunoSEQ multiplex PCR. The sample yields roughly 28,000 clones, 88% seen once. The sample was peripheral blood. The origin of this receptor is a woman aged 50 to 65 with active COVID-19.

CDR3 DNA: TGTGCTAGTGGGGACAGGGGGCGGAATGAGCAGTTCTTC. Translation gives CASGDRGRNEQFF. The chain is built from TRBV12-5 and TRBJ2-1, with 11 bases that match TRBD1. Per germline, CDR1 LGHNT and CDR2 FRNRAP. This CDR3 contains 13 residues. J was trimmed by 7 bases and V by 6 bases; bases with no gene match: 2.